Each of the 27 T cell receptor beta chains below was sequenced from the same sample in a study of T-cell memory formation after mild COVID-19. MiXCR was run by TCRdb on the 5' RACE reads, yielding one entry per CDR3 protein. The profile shows around 260,000 distinct CDR3 sequences, about 16% of them singletons. The sequenced sample was PBMCs or a T cell subset sorted from them (not recorded which). Receptor source: a man in his late teens or twenties who had mild COVID-19 (a few samples of this study predate the infection). Cell type and time point are not known.

This clonotype was found a few times. The rearrangement joins TRBV6-1 to TRBJ1-2; 8 bases line up with TRBD1. J lost 10 bases, V lost 2 bases, and 9 bases had no gene match. There are 14 residues in the CDR3. The germline V gene has CDR1 MNHNS and CDR2 SASEGT. Here the CDR3 reads CASSEIGQGIAYTF. DNA for the CDR3: TGTGCCAGCAGTGAAATCGGACAGGGTATAGCCTACACCTTC.

The V gene is TRBV4-3, the J gene TRBJ2-3; 7 bases match TRBD2. From germline, CDR1 is LGHNA and CDR2 YSLEER. Trimming at V came to 1 base and at J to 4 bases, leaving 5 bases not matched to a gene. This CDR3 contains 15 residues. CDR3 nucleotides: TGCGCCAGCAGCCAAGGCCGACTAGCCGCAGATACGCAGTATTTT. It translates to CASSQGRLAADTQYF.

Many counts were recorded for this clonotype. V usage is TRBV18 and J usage is TRBJ2-2; D might be TRBD2 (5 bases). This CDR3 comprises 14 residues. Deletions cut 2 bases from V and 1 base from J, with 5 bases between. CDR1 and CDR2 from the germline V gene are KGHSH and LQKENI. The CDR3 DNA follows: TGTGCCAGCTCACCAGCGGGGAACACCGGGGAGCTGTTTTTT. This translates into CASSPAGNTGELFF.

The V call is TRBV4-2, the J call TRBJ2-1; 11 positions match TRBD1. The length of the CDR3 is 16 residues. V lost 3 bases, J lost 1 base, and 2 bases stayed unmatched. The germline V gene has CDR1 LGHNA and CDR2 YNFKEQ. The CDR3 DNA is TGTGCCAGCAGCCAGGACAGGGGGCGATCCTACAATGAGCAGTTCTTC. Translating gives CASSQDRGRSYNEQFF.

The chain uses TRBV20-1 and TRBJ1-1; 8 positions match TRBD1. J gave up 10 bases and V 6 bases, and 7 bases lay outside the gene matches. This CDR3 has 11 residues. The germline V gene encodes CDR1 DFQATT and CDR2 SNEGSKA (reference sequence). CDR3 sequence reads: CSAPTGGRAFF. The CDR3 region has the DNA TGCAGTGCCCCTACAGGGGGGAGAGCTTTCTTT.

The chain recombines TRBV5-1 with TRBJ1-2, with no clear D. V lost 2 bases and J lost 2, with 13 bases in between. There are 15 residues in the CDR3. Looked up from germline, CDR1 is SGHRS and CDR2 is YFSETQ. The CDR3 loop reads CASSFGPGKNYGYTF. In DNA form, the CDR3 reads TGCGCCAGCAGCTTTGGGCCGGGGAAAAACTATGGCTACACCTTC. The variable domain in full, completed from reference TRBV5-1 and TRBJ1-2, reads KAGVTQTPRYLIKTRGQQVTLSCSPISGHRSVSWYQQTPGQGLQFLFEYFSETQRNKGNFPGRFSGRQFSNSRSEMNVSTLELGDSALYLCASSFGPGKNYGYTFGSGTRLTVV.

This clonotype was counted between two and nine times. This sequence joins TRBV6-5 and TRBJ2-5; TRBD1 matches at 7 bases. Per the germline V gene, CDR1 is MNHEY and CDR2 is SVGAGI. V shed 5 bases and J 1 base; nucleotides not matched to a gene: 7. The CDR3 is made up of 15 amino acids. The CDR3 DNA reads as TGTGCCAGCAGTCTGACAGGGTATTTCCAAGAGACCCAGTACTTC. This translates into CASSLTGYFQETQYF.

This clonotype turned up a few times. CDR3 residues: CASSYTSEGTQYF. Here the CDR3 DNA reads TGTGCCAGCAGTTATACCTCAGAGGGGACCCAGTACTTC. The chain combines TRBV6-2 or TRBV6-3 with TRBJ2-5; D is possibly TRBD2 (5 bases). The CDR3 length is 13 residues. Germline lookup yields CDR1 MNHEY and CDR2 SVGEGT. With 3 bases removed from V and 7 bases from J, the gap between germline ends came to 12 bases.

The chain employs TRBV3-1 and TRBJ2-3; 11 bases line up with TRBD2. CDR1 and CDR2 from the germline V gene are LGHDT and YNNKEL (reference sequence). The V gene end was trimmed by 8 bases and the J gene end by 4 bases; junction bases not matched to a gene: 11. The length of the CDR3 is 16 residues. The CDR3 loop is CASRDFSGGGADTQYF. In nucleotides, the CDR3 is TGTGCCAGCCGGGATTTTAGCGGGGGGGGCGCAGATACGCAGTATTTT.

The sample holds a few counts of this clonotype. The chain links TRBV6-1 to TRBJ2-2; perhaps TRBD1 as D (6 bases). The CDR3 runs to 13 residues. Trimming removed 6 bases from V and 6 bases from J, with 11 bases in between. Germline V gives CDR1 MNHNS, CDR2 SASEGT. CDR3 loop: CASRDSSAGELFF. The CDR3 nucleotides are TGTGCCAGCAGGGACAGTTCGGCCGGGGAGCTGTTTTTT.

In this sample, this clonotype turned up once. Here the CDR3 DNA reads TGTGCCAGCAGTTACTCGCGGGGGCAGGATTCACCCCTCCACTTT. Its translation: CASSYSRGQDSPLHF. The chain combines TRBV6-6 with TRBJ1-6, with a possible D match to TRBD1 (6 bases). CDR3 length equals 15 residues. Germline CDR1 MNHNY, CDR2 SVGAGI (reference sequence). V lost 0 bases and J lost 8, with 11 bases in between.

The rearrangement links TRBV4-1 to TRBJ2-7; TRBD2 matches at 12 bases. V dropped 3 bases and J dropped 4; count of bases not matched to a gene: 4. Looked up from germline, CDR1 is MGHRA and CDR2 is YSYEKL. The CDR3 contains 15 residues. The CDR3 DNA follows: TGCGCCAGCAGCCATCGACTAGCGGGGGTATACGAGCAGTACTTC. Amino acids: CASSHRLAGVYEQYF.

This clonotype came up a few times. V gene TRBV12-3 or TRBV12-4 combines with J gene TRBJ1-2, with a possible D match to TRBD1 (5 bases). CDR3 length: 14 residues. V was trimmed by 7 bases and J by 4 bases, leaving 16 bases between them. The DNA for the CDR3 is TGTGCCAGCACGACAGTGGGGCTGAGCTATGGCTACACCTTC. Its translation is CASTTVGLSYGYTF.

This clonotype was observed a few times. The chain has TRBV29-1 and TRBJ2-3; TRBD2 is a possible D gene (6 bases). V lost 7 bases to trimming and J lost 2 bases, with 13 bases between them. Per germline, CDR1 SQVTM and CDR2 ANQGSEA. The CDR3 sequence is 13 residues long. The CDR3 DNA reads TGCAGCGATCGGGACTCCGACACAGATACGCAGTATTTT. Amino acid sequence: CSDRDSDTDTQYF.

This clonotype was detected ten times or more. V and J are TRBV20-1 and TRBJ2-1; 11 positions agree with TRBD2. The CDR3 loop spans 15 amino acids. Germline CDR1 reads DFQATT; CDR2 reads SNEGSKA (reference sequence). V was pared by 3 bases and J by 9 bases, with 10 bases of the junction left unmatched. DNA of the CDR3: TGCAGTGCTAGGGAGCTAGCGGGGGGCTCTGGTGAGCAGTTCTTC. It specifies CSARELAGGSGEQFF.

This clonotype was observed a handful of times. The chain recombines TRBV19 with TRBJ1-1; D remains unclear. Trimming stripped 3 bases from V and 1 base from J, with 6 bases between. The CDR3 length is 13 residues. CDR1 and CDR2 (germline): LNHDA, SQIVND (reference sequence). The CDR3 is CASSIGENTEAFF. The CDR3 nucleotides read TGTGCCAGTAGTATCGGGGAGAACACTGAAGCTTTCTTT.

The V and J genes are TRBV6-2 or TRBV6-3 and TRBJ1-5; D call uncertain. Trimming took off 7 bases at V and 5 bases at J, with 9 bases between the two ends. CDR1 MNHEY and CDR2 SVGEGT come from the germline V gene. CDR3 length equals 12 residues. The CDR3 sequence: CASTHGYQPQHF. CDR3 sequence (DNA): TGTGCCAGCACGCATGGGTATCAGCCCCAGCATTTT.

The chain joins TRBV28 to TRBJ1-4, with no clear D. The V and J ends lost 6 bases and 8 bases respectively, with 13 bases between them. This CDR3 is 13 amino acids long. Germline V gene lookup returns CDR1 MDHEN and CDR2 SYDVKM. For the CDR3, the DNA is TGTGCCAGCAGGAGGGCAGCGGTCGAAAAACTGTTTTTT. This gives the protein CASRRAAVEKLFF.

The rearrangement joins TRBV12-5 to TRBJ1-4; tentative D call: TRBD1 (6 bases). The CDR3 spans 16 residues. Germline V gene sequence: CDR1 LGHNT, CDR2 FRNRAP. V lost 0 bases to trimming and J lost 8 bases, with 16 bases between them. CDR3: CASGLVRPQGMEKLFF. As DNA, the CDR3 is TGTGCTAGTGGTTTGGTACGCCCCCAGGGGATGGAAAAACTGTTTTTT.

The CDR3 DNA follows: TGTGCCAGCAGCTTAGGCGCTAGTTCGGCGACCCAGTACTTC. Protein: CASSLGASSATQYF. V and J are TRBV7-6 and TRBJ2-5; D is undetermined. CDR1 SGHVS and CDR2 FNYEAQ come from the germline V gene. CDR3 length equals 14 residues. Trimming removed 1 base at V and 7 bases at J, with 13 bases between.

This clonotype was seen a few times. V usage is TRBV20-1 and J usage is TRBJ2-1; maybe TRBD1 (7 bases). The V and J ends lost 0 bases and 5 bases respectively, with 14 bases between them. Germline-derived CDR1 and CDR2 are DFQATT and SNEGSKA (reference sequence). The CDR3 extends over 15 amino acids. The DNA for the CDR3 is TGCAGTGCTAGAGATCCAGCAGGGGGGCACAATGAGCAGTTCTTC. Residues: CSARDPAGGHNEQFF.

This clonotype showed up just a few times. The chain combines TRBV20-1 with TRBJ2-4; 7 nucleotides match TRBD2. CDR3 length: 12 amino acids. From germline, CDR1 is DFQATT and CDR2 SNEGSKA (reference sequence). Trimming cost V 6 bases and J 7 bases; bases outside gene matches: 6. In nucleotides, the CDR3 is TGCAGTGCCGAACCCGGGGGGAACATTCAGTACTTC. This gives the protein CSAEPGGNIQYF.

This clonotype was counted a few times. V is TRBV5-6 and J is TRBJ2-3; 9 nucleotides match TRBD2. The germline gives CDR1 SGHDT, CDR2 YYEEEE. The CDR3 is 16 residues long. J lost 0 bases, V lost 5 bases, and 7 bases had no gene match. CDR3 loop: CASRAGTSTSTDTQYF. Written as DNA, the CDR3 is TGTGCCAGCAGGGCCGGGACTAGCACTAGCACAGATACGCAGTATTTT.

At least ten counts were recorded for this clonotype. The V gene is TRBV12-3 or TRBV12-4, the J gene TRBJ1-5; D possibly corresponds to TRBD1 (5 bases). The CDR3 length is 13 residues. Trimming left V 5 bases short and J 4 bases short, with 9 bases between. CDR3 loop: CASSLRANQPQHF. CDR3 DNA sequence: TGTGCCAGCAGTCTCAGGGCTAATCAGCCCCAGCATTTT.

This clonotype has just a few counts. The chain couples TRBV29-1 to TRBJ2-1; D is unclear. V lost 1 base and J lost 8, with 24 bases in between. CDR1 is SQVTM, CDR2 ANQGSEA, per germline. This CDR3 has 17 residues. CDR3 bases: TGCAGCGTTGAAGGTCACCGCGGTTTGTTGCCTGTCGATGAGCAGTTCTTC. Protein: CSVEGHRGLLPVDEQFF.

This clonotype came up a few times. This chain connects TRBV5-1 to TRBJ2-3, with 11 bases identical to TRBD2. The CDR3 spans 17 residues. Trimming cost V 1 base and J 6 bases; bases outside gene matches: 10. CDR1 is SGHRS and CDR2 is YFSETQ in the germline V gene. The CDR3 DNA follows: TGCGCCAGCAGCTTGACCTTTAGCGGGGGGGCCTCGGATACGCAGTATTTT. Encoded protein: CASSLTFSGGASDTQYF.

This clonotype appeared a few times. The chain recombines TRBV5-1 with TRBJ1-1, with no clear D. The CDR3 length is 13 residues. The germline V gene has CDR1 SGHRS and CDR2 YFSETQ. Between the trimmed V and J ends, which lost 2 bases and 4 bases, there was a span of 9 bases. CDR3 bases: TGCGCCAGCAGCTTTGGGGATTCCACTGAAGCTTTCTTT. Translating it yields CASSFGDSTEAFF.